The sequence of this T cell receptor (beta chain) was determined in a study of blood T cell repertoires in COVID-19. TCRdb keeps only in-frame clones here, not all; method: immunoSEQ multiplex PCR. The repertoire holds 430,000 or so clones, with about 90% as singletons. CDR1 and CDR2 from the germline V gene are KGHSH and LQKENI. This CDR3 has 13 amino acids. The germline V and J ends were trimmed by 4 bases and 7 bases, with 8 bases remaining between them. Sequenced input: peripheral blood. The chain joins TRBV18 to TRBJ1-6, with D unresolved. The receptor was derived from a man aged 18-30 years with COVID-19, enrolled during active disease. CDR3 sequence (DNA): TGTGCCAGCTCACGGCAAGAAAATTCACCCCTCCACTTT. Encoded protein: CASSRQENSPLHF.